The 27 T cell receptor beta chains reported below all come from one sample, sequenced in a study of CD8 T cells in Susac syndrome. Random hexamers were used to reverse transcribe about 0.5 to 1 ug of RNA. MiXCR was run by TCRdb on the immunoSEQ multiplex PCR reads, yielding one entry per CDR3 protein. The table has about 210,000 distinct CDR3 sequences, roughly 96% seen once; the top ten hold 0.075% to 0.095%. Sequences were obtained from CD4+ T cells from PBMCs. The receptors derive from a human donor with multiple sclerosis.

The chain employs TRBV5-1 and TRBJ2-1; D gene uncertain. The CDR3 has 13 residues. The germline CDR1 and CDR2 sequences are SGHRS and YFSETQ. The V gene lost 4 bases and the J gene lost 5 bases, with 10 bases spanning the gap. CDR3 sequence reads: CASSENIDNEQFF. The CDR3 DNA follows: TGCGCCAGCAGCGAAAATATTGACAATGAGCAGTTCTTC.

This rearrangement joins TRBV15 to TRBJ1-5; the D is unclear. Trimming took 0 bases from V and 1 from J, leaving 10 bases between them. The CDR3 runs 16 residues. The germline CDR1 and CDR2 sequences are LNHNV and YYDKDF (reference sequence). CDR3 residues: CATSRDLVRSNQPQHF. For the CDR3, the DNA is TGTGCCACCAGCAGAGATCTCGTCAGGAGCAATCAGCCCCAGCATTTT. The full variable domain, with the rest looked up from reference TRBV15 and TRBJ1-5, is DAMVIQNPRYQVTQFGKPVTLSCSQTLNHNVMYWYQQKSSQAPKLLFHYYDKDFNNEADTPDNFQSRRPNTSFCFLDIRSPGLGDTAMYLCATSRDLVRSNQPQHFGDGTRLSIL.

The V gene is TRBV29-1, the J gene TRBJ2-5; perhaps TRBD1 as D (6 bases). Germline CDR1 is SQVTM and CDR2 is ANQGSEA. The CDR3 is 14 residues long. Trimming left V 5 bases short and J 6 bases short, with 19 bases between. CDR3 DNA: TGCAGCGTTAGAGACAGGAATGGTTTAAAGACCCAGTACTTC. Translated, it gives CSVRDRNGLKTQYF.

The chain uses TRBV7-2 and TRBJ1-2; 7 nucleotides agree with TRBD1. V lost 3 bases, J lost 8 bases, and 12 bases stayed unmatched. This CDR3 has 15 amino acids. CDR1 and CDR2 (germline): SGHTA, FQGNSA. CDR3 loop: CASSFQGTARRGYTF. CDR3 in DNA: TGTGCCAGCAGCTTTCAAGGGACAGCTCGTCGGGGCTACACCTTC.

V is TRBV21-1 and J is TRBJ2-7; the D segment call TRBD2 is taken from the table without a DNA check. TRBV21-1 counts as a pseudogene. CDR3 length equals 14 residues. As DNA, the CDR3 is TGTGCCGTCCGGACTAGCGGGAGGGGTACGAGACAGTACTTC. Encoded protein: CAVRTSGRGTRQYF.

V gene TRBV20-1 combines with J gene TRBJ1-5; 8 positions agree with TRBD1. J lost 6 bases, V lost 2 bases, and 12 bases had no gene match. Germline CDR1 DFQATT, CDR2 SNEGSKA (reference sequence). This CDR3 has 16 amino acids. The CDR3 DNA reads as TGCAGTGCTAGATCCCCGACAGGGGATTATCGTCAGCCCCAGCATTTT. Protein: CSARSPTGDYRQPQHF.

The chain links TRBV2 to TRBJ2-1; D is possibly TRBD2 (5 bases). Trimming took 3 bases from V and 0 from J, leaving 9 bases between them. This CDR3 is built from 15 residues. CDR1 and CDR2 from the germline V gene are SNHLY and FYNNEI. The CDR3 reads CASSDRRSSYNEQFF. The CDR3 DNA is TGTGCCAGCAGTGATAGGAGGAGCTCCTACAATGAGCAGTTCTTC. Using reference TRBV2 and TRBJ2-1 for the parts outside the CDR3, the full variable domain is EPEVTQTPSHQVTQMGQEVILRCVPISNHLYFYWYRQILGQKVEFLVSFYNNEISEKSEIFDDQFSVERPDGSNFTLKIRSTKLEDSAMYFCASSDRRSSYNEQFFGPGTRLTVL.

This chain connects TRBV7-9 to TRBJ2-1, with 11 positions matching TRBD2. The germline CDR1 and CDR2 sequences are SEHNR and FQNEAQ (reference sequence). The CDR3 is made up of 16 amino acids. J gave up 7 bases and V 3 bases, and 8 bases lay outside the gene matches. CDR3 protein: CASSFLAGGPGNEQFF. The CDR3 DNA sequence: TGTGCCAGCAGCTTTTTAGCGGGAGGGCCGGGAAATGAGCAGTTCTTC.

The gene calls are TRBV29-1 and TRBJ1-3; D remains ambiguous. This CDR3 is 13 amino acids long. The V end lost 7 bases, the J end lost 8 bases, and 18 bases lay between the germline ends. In germline, CDR1 is SQVTM, CDR2 ANQGSEA. The CDR3 DNA reads as TGCAGCGGCCCGCCCCTATGTAGAGACACCATATATTTT. It translates to CSGPPLCRDTIYF.

The chain carries TRBV6-2 or TRBV6-3 and TRBJ2-7; maybe TRBD1 (6 bases). The CDR3 spans 14 residues. V lost 4 bases and J 3 bases, leaving 13 bases between the germline ends. Germline CDR1 MNHEY, CDR2 SVGEGT. CDR3 sequence: CASSSDRRHYEQYF. Written as DNA, the CDR3 is TGTGCCAGCAGTTCAGACAGGCGCCACTACGAGCAGTACTTC.

V gene TRBV19 combines with J gene TRBJ2-5, with D unresolved. The germline V and J ends were trimmed by 5 bases and 4 bases, with 14 bases remaining between them. The CDR3 totals 14 residues. Germline V gene sequence: CDR1 LNHDA, CDR2 SQIVND (reference sequence). CDR3 DNA: TGTGCCAGTAGTGATTTCAGCTCAGGAGAGACCCAGTACTTC. Amino acid sequence: CASSDFSSGETQYF. The full variable domain, completed using reference TRBV19 and TRBJ2-5, is DGGITQSPKYLFRKEGQNVTLSCEQNLNHDAMYWYRQDPGQGLRLIYYSQIVNDFQKGDIAEGYSVSREKKESFPLTVTSAQKNPTAFYLCASSDFSSGETQYFGPGTRLLVL.

This chain joins TRBV27 and TRBJ1-6; no reliable D call. V lost 5 bases and J lost 7, with 12 bases in between. This CDR3 has 14 residues. Germline CDR1 is MNHEY and CDR2 is SMNVEV (reference sequence). For the CDR3, the DNA is TGTGCCAGCAGTCGTTCAGAGAGGAATTCACCCCTCCACTTT. This gives the protein CASSRSERNSPLHF.

The genes are TRBV30 and TRBJ2-3; D is uncertain. The CDR3 runs to 12 residues. V was cut by 3 bases and J by 6 bases, with 10 bases left in between. CDR1 is GTSNPN and CDR2 is SVGIG in the germline V gene (reference sequence). For the CDR3, the DNA is TGTGCCTGGAGGAGCCGGGTGGATACGCAGTATTTT. This codes for CAWRSRVDTQYF.

The sample holds one count of this clonotype. This chain links TRBV30 with TRBJ2-3; TRBD1 might be the D (5 bases). Trimming cost V 3 bases and J 2 bases, with 12 bases left between them. The germline V gene encodes CDR1 GTSNPN and CDR2 SVGIG (reference sequence). The CDR3 consists of 14 residues. CDR3 nucleotide sequence: TGTGCCTGGAGCTTGGGGCGCGACACAGATACGCAGTATTTT. Translating gives CAWSLGRDTDTQYF.

The rearrangement links TRBV12-3 or TRBV12-4 to TRBJ1-1, with D possibly TRBD1 on 6 matching bases. The CDR3 loop spans 11 amino acids. The V gene lost 5 bases and the J gene lost 11 bases, with 12 bases spanning the gap. DNA for the CDR3: TGTGCCAGCAGTACAGGGTTGGGTGCTTTCTTT. This codes for CASSTGLGAFF.

This chain links TRBV29-1 with TRBJ1-1; TRBD1 aligns across 8 bases. Per the germline V gene, CDR1 is SQVTM and CDR2 is ANQGSEA. The J segment lost 6 bases and the V segment lost 3 bases, leaving 12 bases of the junction unmatched. The CDR3 totals 15 residues. Here the CDR3 DNA reads TGCAGCGTTGATGGCCGACAGGGGATAATCGCTGAAGCTTTCTTT. This sequence encodes CSVDGRQGIIAEAFF.

The rearrangement joins TRBV7-2 to TRBJ1-5; no clear D. With 3 bases removed from V and 3 bases from J, the gap between germline ends came to 3 bases. CDR1 is SGHTA, CDR2 FQGNSA, per germline. The CDR3 sequence is 12 residues long. The CDR3 DNA reads TGTGCCAGCAGCTTGGTCAATCAGCCCCAGCATTTT. The encoded protein is CASSLVNQPQHF.

J is TRBJ1-3 and V is TRBV27; a weak D match, TRBD1 (6 bases). The CDR3 has 15 residues. Germline values: CDR1 MNHEY, CDR2 SMNVEV (reference sequence). V was shortened by 6 bases and J by 2 bases, with 14 bases between the two germline ends. CDR3 residues: CASSPQGRAGNTIYF. The CDR3 bases are TGTGCCAGCAGCCCCCAGGGGAGGGCTGGAAACACCATATATTTT.

The chain joins TRBV29-1 to TRBJ1-1; D call uncertain. The V gene's germline CDR1 is SQVTM and CDR2 ANQGSEA. Trimming stripped 8 bases from V and 5 bases from J, with 15 bases between. The CDR3 contains 12 residues. CDR3 sequence (DNA): TGCAGCCTCCGGGCCGGATTGACTGAAGCTTTCTTT. This encodes CSLRAGLTEAFF.

The CDR3 reads CASSLGQQSPLHF. In DNA form, the CDR3 reads TGTGCCAGCAGCTTGGGACAGCAGTCACCCCTCCACTTT. The genes are TRBV5-4 and TRBJ1-6, with TRBD1 as a possible D gene (5 bases). There are 13 residues in the CDR3. Per the germline V gene, CDR1 is SGHNT and CDR2 is YYREEE (reference sequence). V lost 0 bases and J 10 bases, leaving 8 bases between the germline ends.

The gene calls are TRBV10-3 and TRBJ2-7; D is unresolved. The ends were cut back, 5 bases at V and 3 bases at J, with 11 bases in the middle. Germline CDR1 reads ENHRY; CDR2 reads SYGVKD. This CDR3 is 13 amino acids long. CDR3 protein: CAISRKGNYEQYF. The CDR3, as DNA: TGTGCCATCAGTCGAAAGGGTAACTACGAGCAGTACTTC.

The rearrangement links TRBV3-1 to TRBJ2-7, with TRBD2 matching over 13 bases. J lost 6 bases, V lost 4 bases, and 0 bases had no gene match. From germline, CDR1 is LGHDT and CDR2 YNNKEL (reference sequence). The CDR3 has 13 residues. The CDR3 DNA reads TGTGCCAGCAGCCGGACTAGCGGGAGCGAGCAGTACTTC. Translated: CASSRTSGSEQYF.

The chain carries TRBV5-1 and TRBJ2-1; 8 bases agree with TRBD1. The germline CDR1 and CDR2 sequences are SGHRS and YFSETQ. Trimming took 1 base from V and 8 from J; bases not matched to a gene: 11. The CDR3 sequence is 16 residues long. The CDR3 here is CASSLRRQGAGDEQFF. The CDR3 DNA follows: TGCGCCAGCAGCTTGCGGCGGCAGGGGGCAGGCGATGAGCAGTTCTTC.

The chain uses TRBV2 and TRBJ2-7, with 8 bases lining up with TRBD2. The CDR3 runs to 14 residues. The germline CDR1 and CDR2 sequences are SNHLY and FYNNEI. Unmatched junction bases numbered 5, after V lost 5 bases and J lost 2 bases. The CDR3 DNA sequence: TGTGCCAGCAGTAGAGAGCGGGAGACCTACGAGCAGTACTTC. It yields the protein CASSRERETYEQYF.

The rearrangement joins TRBV4-1 to TRBJ2-7, with D tentatively TRBD1 (6 bases). V lost 4 bases and J 2 bases, leaving 12 bases between the germline ends. CDR1 and CDR2 from the germline V gene are MGHRA and YSYEKL. The CDR3 contains 14 residues. The CDR3 sequence: CASSPLTGPYEQYF. CDR3 sequence (DNA): TGCGCCAGCAGCCCGCTGACAGGCCCCTACGAGCAGTACTTC.

The chain joins TRBV3-1 to TRBJ2-2, with a weak D call TRBD2 (5 bases). The CDR3 runs to 14 residues. Trimming pared 7 bases from V and 4 bases from J, leaving 13 bases between. Germline V gives CDR1 LGHDT, CDR2 YNNKEL (reference sequence). CDR3 bases: TGTGCCAGCAACATACCCGGGGTCACCGGGGAGCTGTTTTTT. It is translated as CASNIPGVTGELFF.

This chain connects TRBV12-3 or TRBV12-4 to TRBJ2-5; D possibly corresponds to TRBD2 (5 bases). V shed 6 bases and J shed 2 bases, with 13 bases lying between them. The CDR3 extends over 14 amino acids. CDR3 in DNA: TGTGCCAGCAGGTTCCGGGATTTGCAAGAGACCCAGTACTTC. Protein product: CASRFRDLQETQYF.